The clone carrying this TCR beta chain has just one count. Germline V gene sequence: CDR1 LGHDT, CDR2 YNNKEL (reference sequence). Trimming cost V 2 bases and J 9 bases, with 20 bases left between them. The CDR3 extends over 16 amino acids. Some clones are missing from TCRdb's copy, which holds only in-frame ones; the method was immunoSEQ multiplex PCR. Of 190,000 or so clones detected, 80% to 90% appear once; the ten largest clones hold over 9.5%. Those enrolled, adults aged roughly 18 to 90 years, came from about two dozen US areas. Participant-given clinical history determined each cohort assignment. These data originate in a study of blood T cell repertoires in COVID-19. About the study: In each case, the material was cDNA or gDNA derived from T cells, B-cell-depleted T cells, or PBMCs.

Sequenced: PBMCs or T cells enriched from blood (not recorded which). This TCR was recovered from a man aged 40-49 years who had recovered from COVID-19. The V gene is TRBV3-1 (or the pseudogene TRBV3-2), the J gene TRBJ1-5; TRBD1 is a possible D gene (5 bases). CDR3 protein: CASSQSQGEGKPPQHF. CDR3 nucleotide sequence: TGTGCCAGCAGCCAATCTCAGGGCGAAGGAAAGCCGCCCCAGCATTTT.